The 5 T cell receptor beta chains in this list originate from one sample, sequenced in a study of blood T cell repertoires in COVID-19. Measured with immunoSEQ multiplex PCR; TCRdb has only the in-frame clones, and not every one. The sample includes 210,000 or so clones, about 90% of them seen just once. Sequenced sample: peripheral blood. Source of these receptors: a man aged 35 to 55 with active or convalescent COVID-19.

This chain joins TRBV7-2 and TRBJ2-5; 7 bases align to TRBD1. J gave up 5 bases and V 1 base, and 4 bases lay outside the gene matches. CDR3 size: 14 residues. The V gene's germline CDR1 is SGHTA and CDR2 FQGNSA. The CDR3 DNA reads TGTGCCAGCAGCTTAGGATCCAGGGGGGAGACCCAGTACTTC. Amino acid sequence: CASSLGSRGETQYF.

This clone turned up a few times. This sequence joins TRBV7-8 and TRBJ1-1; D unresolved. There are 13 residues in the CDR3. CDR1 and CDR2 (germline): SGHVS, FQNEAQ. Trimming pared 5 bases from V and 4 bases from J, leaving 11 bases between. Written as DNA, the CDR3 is TGTGCCAGCAGCCAGGCCGGGGTCACTGAAGCTTTCTTT. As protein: CASSQAGVTEAFF.

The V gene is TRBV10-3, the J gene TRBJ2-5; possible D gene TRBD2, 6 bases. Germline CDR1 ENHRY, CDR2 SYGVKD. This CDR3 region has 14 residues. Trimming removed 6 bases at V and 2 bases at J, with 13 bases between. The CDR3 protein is CAIRSSGGQETQYF. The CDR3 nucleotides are TGTGCCATCAGGAGCTCCGGGGGTCAAGAGACCCAGTACTTC.

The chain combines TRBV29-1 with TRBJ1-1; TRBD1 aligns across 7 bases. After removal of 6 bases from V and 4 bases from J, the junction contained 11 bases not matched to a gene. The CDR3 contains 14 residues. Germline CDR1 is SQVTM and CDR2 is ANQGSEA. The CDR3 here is CSVRDRVWGTEAFF. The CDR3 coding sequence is TGCAGCGTGCGCGACAGGGTTTGGGGCACTGAAGCTTTCTTT.

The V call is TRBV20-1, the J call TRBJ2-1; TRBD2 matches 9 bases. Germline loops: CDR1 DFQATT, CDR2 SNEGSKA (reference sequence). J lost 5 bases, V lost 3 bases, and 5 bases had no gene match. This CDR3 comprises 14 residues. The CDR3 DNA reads TGCAGTGCTAGTGCGGGAGGGGTAAACAATGAGCAGTTCTTC. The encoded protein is CSASAGGVNNEQFF.